A single sample is the source of the 17 T cell receptor beta chains below, sequenced in a study of tumor-infiltrating lymphocytes in localized non-small cell lung cancer. Measured with immunoSEQ multiplex PCR; TCRdb has only the in-frame clones, and not every one. The sample includes around 13,000 clones, 70% to 90% seen only once; the top ten take over 3.5%. The sequencing sample was made of uninvolved lung tissue not adjacent to the tumor. All receptors derive from a human donor with non-small cell lung cancer.

The chain uses TRBV30 and TRBJ1-5; D not resolved. Trimming cost V 0 bases and J 7 bases, with 13 bases left between them. The CDR3 loop spans 14 amino acids. Germline V gene sequence: CDR1 GTSNPN, CDR2 SVGIG (reference sequence). The CDR3 sequence is CAWSVTGSAQPQHF. The CDR3 DNA reads TGTGCCTGGAGTGTTACGGGGTCCGCCCAGCCCCAGCATTTT. Complete variable domain (other parts from reference TRBV30 and TRBJ1-5): SQTIHQWPATLVQPVGSPLSLECTVEGTSNPNLYWYRQAAGRGLQLLFYSVGIGQISSEVPQNLSASRPQDRQFILSSKKLLLSDSGFYLCAWSVTGSAQPQHFGDGTRLSIL.

With regard to this clone: At one end the junction does not follow the germline gene, possibly because of a read error. The rearrangement joins TRBV11-2 to TRBJ2-2, with 11 bases matching TRBD2. The CDR3 has 17 amino acids. CDR1 and CDR2 (germline): SGHAT, FQNNGV. CDR3 bases: TGTGCCAGCAGCCCAATACTAGCGGGGGAAGAACACCGGGGAGCTGTTTTT. This encodes CASSPILAGEEHRGAVF.

The gene calls are TRBV4-1 and TRBJ2-1; D unresolved. Germline V gene data show CDR1 as MGHRA and CDR2 as YSYEKL. The CDR3 runs to 14 residues. V was trimmed by 0 bases and J by 3 bases, leaving 6 bases between them. The CDR3 spells CASSQETDYNEQFF. The CDR3 nucleotides read TGCGCCAGCAGCCAAGAAACCGACTACAATGAGCAGTTCTTC.

J is TRBJ2-3 and V is TRBV6-5; 9 bases line up with TRBD1. Germline-derived CDR1 and CDR2 are MNHEY and SVGAGI. V was clipped by 2 bases and J by 2 bases; unmatched bases: 5. This CDR3 region has 16 residues. The CDR3 nucleotides read TGTGCCAGCAGTTACCACGGGACAGGGAACACAGATACGCAGTATTTT. This codes for CASSYHGTGNTDTQYF.

The chain is built from TRBV18 and TRBJ2-3; D unclear. Deletions cut 3 bases from V and 4 bases from J, with 8 bases between. Germline lookup yields CDR1 KGHSH and CDR2 LQKENI. This CDR3 region has 13 residues. The CDR3 nucleotides read TGTGCCAGCTCACCGAGTGGGGCAGATACGCAGTATTTT. Protein sequence: CASSPSGADTQYF.

The chain combines TRBV6-6 with TRBJ1-2, with D possibly being TRBD1 (5 bases). Per the germline V gene, CDR1 is MNHNY and CDR2 is SVGAGI (reference sequence). Trimming removed 2 bases from V and 8 bases from J, with 18 bases in between. CDR3 length: 15 amino acids. For the CDR3, the DNA is TGTGCCAGCAGTTACGACCGGGACCTCGGTAAGGGCTACACCTTC. It yields the protein CASSYDRDLGKGYTF.

This clone occurred once. The gene calls are TRBV4-1 and TRBJ2-3, with TRBD2 as a possible D gene (5 bases). CDR3 length equals 18 residues. CDR1 is MGHRA and CDR2 is YSYEKL in the germline V gene. V was trimmed by 5 bases and J by 1 base, leaving 22 bases between them. The CDR3 loop reads CASSGSGVLPRGTDTQYF. The DNA of the CDR3 is TGCGCCAGCAGCGGGTCGGGCGTACTACCGAGGGGCACAGATACGCAGTATTTT.

The chain couples TRBV7-2 to TRBJ1-3; TRBD1 is a possible D gene (5 bases). Trimming took 6 bases from V and 3 from J, leaving 15 bases between them. The length of the CDR3 is 15 residues. The germline V gene encodes CDR1 SGHTA and CDR2 FQGNSA. The CDR3 here is CASRVGGTFGNTIYF. CDR3 in DNA: TGTGCCAGCAGGGTGGGGGGGACGTTTGGAAACACCATATATTTT.

The V gene is TRBV19, the J gene TRBJ1-2; the match to TRBD1 covers 7 bases. Trimming took 4 bases from V and 3 from J; bases not matched to a gene: 5. CDR1 and CDR2 (germline): LNHDA, SQIVND (reference sequence). The CDR3 totals 14 residues. The CDR3, as DNA: TGTGCCAGTAGTAGGGGACAGATACACTATGGCTACACCTTC. It is translated as CASSRGQIHYGYTF.

V is TRBV7-2 and J is TRBJ2-7; no firm D call. Germline V gives CDR1 SGHTA, CDR2 FQGNSA. V was clipped by 6 bases and J by 4 bases, with 10 bases between them. The CDR3 length is 12 residues. CDR3 in amino acids: CASRSDGYEQYF. CDR3 nucleotides: TGTGCCAGCAGGTCGGACGGTTACGAGCAGTACTTC.

The chain couples TRBV19 to TRBJ2-1; D may be TRBD2 (5 bases). V was cut by 4 bases and J by 2 bases, with 18 bases left in between. The CDR3 is 17 amino acids. Germline lookup yields CDR1 LNHDA and CDR2 SQIVND (reference sequence). The CDR3: CASSTTGWRRTYNEQFF. CDR3 coding DNA: TGTGCCAGTAGTACAACCGGATGGCGGAGGACCTACAATGAGCAGTTCTTC. The full variable domain, with the rest looked up from reference TRBV19 and TRBJ2-1, is DGGITQSPKYLFRKEGQNVTLSCEQNLNHDAMYWYRQDPGQGLRLIYYSQIVNDFQKGDIAEGYSVSREKKESFPLTVTSAQKNPTAFYLCASSTTGWRRTYNEQFFGPGTRLTVL.

The rearrangement links TRBV30 to TRBJ2-5; D gene ambiguous. The J call is uncertain, as TRBJ2-7 better fits the DNA end. The V gene's germline CDR1 is GTSNPN and CDR2 SVGIG (reference sequence). This CDR3 contains 14 residues. CDR3 loop: CAWSGHGYSYEQYF. DNA for the CDR3: TGTGCCTGGAGTGGTCACGGGTACTCCTACGAGCAGTACTTC.

V gene TRBV6-1 combines with J gene TRBJ2-7, with 10 nucleotides matching TRBD2. This CDR3 comprises 13 residues. Per germline, CDR1 MNHNS and CDR2 SASEGT. V gave up 10 bases and J gave up 7 bases; unmatched junction bases: 10. CDR3 sequence: CATLAGANREQYF. As DNA, the CDR3 is TGTGCCACTCTAGCGGGGGCCAACAGGGAGCAGTACTTC.

The chain has TRBV11-3 and TRBJ2-3; TRBD2 matches 14 bases. Germline CDR1 is SGHNT and CDR2 is YENEEA. The V and J ends lost 5 bases and 5 bases, in that order; junction bases with no gene match: 6. The CDR3 is 16 amino acids. DNA for the CDR3: TGTGCCAGCAGCATGGGACTAGCGGGAGTACGAGATACGCAGTATTTT. Encoded protein: CASSMGLAGVRDTQYF.

The DNA of the CDR3 is TGTGCCAGTAGGGGGGGACTAGCGGGAGAGGGTGAGCAGTTCTTC. This codes for CASRGGLAGEGEQFF. V usage is TRBV19 and J usage is TRBJ2-1; 14 nucleotides agree with TRBD2. The germline V gene has CDR1 LNHDA and CDR2 SQIVND (reference sequence). Trimming at V came to 6 bases and at J to 9 bases, leaving 7 bases not matched to a gene. The CDR3 extends over 15 amino acids.

The CDR3 region has the DNA TGCGCCAGCAGCTTGGACGCGGGGAGGAACACAGATACGCAGTATTTT. Translation gives CASSLDAGRNTDTQYF. The chain combines TRBV5-1 with TRBJ2-3; D is possibly TRBD2 (6 bases). This CDR3 comprises 16 residues. Trimming removed 0 bases at V and 2 bases at J, with 13 bases between. The germline V gene encodes CDR1 SGHRS and CDR2 YFSETQ.

V and J are TRBV6-5 and TRBJ2-5; D ambiguous. CDR1 and CDR2 from the germline V gene are MNHEY and SVGAGI. This CDR3 region has 14 residues. With 7 bases removed from V and 0 bases from J, the gap between germline ends came to 12 bases. The CDR3 nucleotides read TGTGCCAGCATCGGTACCACGTACCAAGAGACCCAGTACTTC. Translating gives CASIGTTYQETQYF.